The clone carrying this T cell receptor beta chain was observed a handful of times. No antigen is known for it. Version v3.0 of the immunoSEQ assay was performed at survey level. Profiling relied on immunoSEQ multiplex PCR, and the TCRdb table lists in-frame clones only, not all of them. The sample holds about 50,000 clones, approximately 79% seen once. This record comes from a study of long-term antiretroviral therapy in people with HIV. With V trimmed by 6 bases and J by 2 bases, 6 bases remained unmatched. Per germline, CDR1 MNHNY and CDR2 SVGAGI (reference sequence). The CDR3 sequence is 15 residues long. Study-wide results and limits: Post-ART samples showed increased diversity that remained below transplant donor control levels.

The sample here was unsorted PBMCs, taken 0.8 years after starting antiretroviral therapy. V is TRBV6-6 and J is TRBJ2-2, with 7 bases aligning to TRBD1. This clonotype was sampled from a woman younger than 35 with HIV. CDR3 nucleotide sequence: TGTGCCAGCAGACCGGACAGGCGTAACACCGGGGAGCTGTTTTTT. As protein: CASRPDRRNTGELFF.